Listed below are T cell receptor beta chains from one sample, sequenced in a study of Tregs in tolerant kidney transplant recipients. TCRdb's table, derived via immunoSEQ multiplex PCR, lists solely in-frame clones and lacks some. The sample yields about 64,000 clones, approximately 89% seen once. The sample consisted of CD4+ T cells from blood (PBMCs), taken 6 months after the transplant. The origin of the receptors is a human patient who received a combined kidney and bone marrow transplant. Some T cells may originate from the graft donor. CDR3s include the opening cysteine and the closing phenylalanine or tryptophan. Fields, in order: J gene, V gene, clone size, D gene, CDR3 DNA, CDR3 protein. The D gene is left open where the match is weak. Some rows mark clone size as missing; the rest say once, few, many or name a class of expanded clone.

TRBJ1-4	TRBV29-1	.	.	TGCAGCGTTGGAGGTGAAAAACTGTTTTTT	CSVGGEKLFF
TRBJ2-7	TRBV11-2	once	TRBD2	TGTGCCAGCAGCCTAAGACTAGCGGGGCTAAGCTCCTACGAGCAGTACTTC	CASSLRLAGLSSYEQYF
TRBJ2-4	TRBV7-8	.	.	TGTGCCAGCAGCTTAGAGGGGAAACTAGCCAAAAACATTCAGTACTTC	CASSLEGKLAKNIQYF
TRBJ2-5	TRBV30	.	.	TGTGCCTGCCCCCTCAGGGGAGGGGAGACCCAGTACTTC	CACPLRGGETQYF
TRBJ2-7	TRBV2	.	.	TGTGCCAGTCAATTAGCGGCGAACTCCTACGAGCAGTACTTC	CASQLAANSYEQYF
TRBJ2-6	TRBV13	.	.	TGTGCCAGCAGCTTAGGCAGGTATGGGGCCAACGTCCTGACTTTC	CASSLGRYGANVLTF
TRBJ2-3	TRBV20-1	.	.	TGCAGTGCTCTAACAGATACGCAGTATTTT	CSALTDTQYF
TRBJ2-1	TRBV23-1	.	TRBD2	TGCGCCAGCAGACCACCAGGACTAGCGGGAGGAGGGCTCTACAATGAGCAGTTCTTC	CASRPPGLAGGGLYNEQFF
TRBJ1-5	TRBV28	.	.	TGTGCCAGCACTGGGCCCCATAGCAATCAGCCCCAGCATTTT	CASTGPHSNQPQHF
TRBJ1-2	TRBV11-2	.	.	TGTGCCAGCAGCTTAAGTATGCAAGACATCTATGGCTACACCTTC	CASSLSMQDIYGYTF
TRBJ2-1	TRBV19	.	.	TGTGCCAGTAGTATAGATCGTGAGAATTTTGAGCAGTTCTTC	CASSIDRENFEQFF
TRBJ2-7	TRBV7-2	once	.	TGTGCCAGCAGCCGCAGCAGGGGTTCCTACGAGCAGTACTTC	CASSRSRGSYEQYF
TRBJ2-5	TRBV27	.	TRBD2	TGTGCCAGCATGCTGGCGGGGGAAGAGACCCAGTACTTC	CASMLAGEETQYF
TRBJ1-5	TRBV6-1	few	.	TGTGCCAGCAGTGAACAGGTAAATCAGCCCCAGCATTTT	CASSEQVNQPQHF
TRBJ1-4	TRBV6-1	.	.	TGTGCCAGCAGGGGAGGGGAAGTTGATGAAAAACTGTTTTTT	CASRGGEVDEKLFF
TRBJ1-5	TRBV7-9	.	TRBD1	TGTGCCAGCAGCTTAGGGACAGGCTTGGATCAGCCCCAGCATTTT	CASSLGTGLDQPQHF
TRBJ2-5	TRBV5-6	.	TRBD2	TGTGCCAGCAGCTTGTTCGCTAGCGGTCTGGGAGAGACCCAGTACTTC	CASSLFASGLGETQYF
TRBJ1-6	TRBV5-4	once	TRBD1	TGTGCCAGCAGCCCACAGGGGGCCGGAGGGTCACCCCTCCACTTT	CASSPQGAGGSPLHF
TRBJ2-7	TRBV28	.	TRBD1	TGTGCCAGCAGGGGACAGGGGGCCCCCTACGAGCAGTACTTC	CASRGQGAPYEQYF
TRBJ2-3	TRBV25-1	.	TRBD2	TGTGCCAGCAGTGAAGCGGGGGGGCTGAGAGATACGCAGTATTTT	CASSEAGGLRDTQYF
TRBJ1-1	TRBV9	.	.	TGTGCCAGCAGTACATCAGGGGCTGGGAGTGCTTTCTTT	CASSTSGAGSAFF
TRBJ2-7	TRBV7-2	.	TRBD2	TGTGCCAGCAGCTTAGCGGGACTAGCGGGGCGCGAGCAGTACTTC	CASSLAGLAGREQYF
TRBJ2-5	TRBV2	.	.	TGTGCCAGCACCCCCCTATACCAAGAGACCCAGTACTTC	CASTPLYQETQYF
TRBJ1-2	TRBV4-1	.	.	TGCGCCAGCAGCCCCTACCCTCAGGGGCCGACTAACTATGGCTACACCTTC	CASSPYPQGPTNYGYTF
TRBJ1-3	TRBV11-3	.	.	TGTGCCAGCAGTTCAGGCTTCTCTGGAAACACCATATATTTT	CASSSGFSGNTIYF
TRBJ2-4	TRBV28	.	.	TGTGCCAGCAGTGGGCGGGACCTTAAGGCCAAAAACATTCAGTACTTC	CASSGRDLKAKNIQYF
TRBJ1-1	TRBV27	.	.	TGTGCCAGCAGTTTATCCGGGTATCGCACTGAAGCTTTCTTT	CASSLSGYRTEAFF